This is a list of T cell receptor beta chains from one sample in a study of blood T cell repertoires in COVID-19. The repertoire was sequenced with immunoSEQ multiplex PCR; TCRdb's copy has only in-frame clones and lacks some. In the table there are around 240,000 clones, roughly 83% of which are singletons. The sample was PBMCs or T cells enriched from blood (not recorded which). The receptors stem from a woman between 45 and 60 years old who had recovered from COVID-19. Each CDR3 is given without its conserved first and last residue. The order of the fields is V gene, D gene, J gene, CDR3 protein. A D gene is named only where the DNA matches it firmly.

V gene: TRBV24-1
D gene: -
J gene: TRBJ2-5
CDR3 protein: ATSDSLPETQY

V gene: TRBV11-2
D gene: -
J gene: TRBJ1-1
CDR3 protein: ASSFVLQPEAF

V gene: TRBV19
D gene: -
J gene: TRBJ1-2
CDR3 protein: ASSSVVGRSYGYT

V gene: TRBV15
D gene: -
J gene: TRBJ1-6
CDR3 protein: ATSFPGGGGRDSPLH

V gene: TRBV11-3
D gene: -
J gene: TRBJ2-1
CDR3 protein: ASSLGLASEQF

V gene: TRBV6-2/TRBV6-3
D gene: -
J gene: TRBJ2-7
CDR3 protein: ASSSYGQSYEQY

V gene: TRBV4-3
D gene: TRBD2
J gene: TRBJ2-3
CDR3 protein: ASSPRLAGGPGTDTQY

V gene: TRBV15
D gene: -
J gene: TRBJ1-1
CDR3 protein: ASRSGHQNTEAF

V gene: TRBV4-3
D gene: -
J gene: TRBJ1-2
CDR3 protein: ASSQVQDGGYT

V gene: TRBV27
D gene: TRBD2
J gene: TRBJ2-7
CDR3 protein: ASSLAIAGLIYEQY

V gene: TRBV7-9
D gene: TRBD1
J gene: TRBJ2-5
CDR3 protein: ASSRPGQGAETQY

V gene: TRBV7-9
D gene: -
J gene: TRBJ1-5
CDR3 protein: ASSLNEDNRSNQPQH

V gene: TRBV3-1/TRBV3-2
D gene: -
J gene: TRBJ2-2
CDR3 protein: ASSHLGGVNTGELF

V gene: TRBV7-6
D gene: -
J gene: TRBJ2-5
CDR3 protein: ASSLKRGGFQETQY

V gene: TRBV11-3
D gene: -
J gene: TRBJ1-1
CDR3 protein: ASSLDLFRRPEDTEAF

V gene: TRBV5-1
D gene: -
J gene: TRBJ1-2
CDR3 protein: ASSLAGSDSLYYGYT

V gene: TRBV7-2
D gene: TRBD2
J gene: TRBJ2-1
CDR3 protein: ASRWTSGRGDNEQF

V gene: TRBV3-1/TRBV3-2
D gene: TRBD2
J gene: TRBJ2-1
CDR3 protein: ASSRLAGDNYNGQF